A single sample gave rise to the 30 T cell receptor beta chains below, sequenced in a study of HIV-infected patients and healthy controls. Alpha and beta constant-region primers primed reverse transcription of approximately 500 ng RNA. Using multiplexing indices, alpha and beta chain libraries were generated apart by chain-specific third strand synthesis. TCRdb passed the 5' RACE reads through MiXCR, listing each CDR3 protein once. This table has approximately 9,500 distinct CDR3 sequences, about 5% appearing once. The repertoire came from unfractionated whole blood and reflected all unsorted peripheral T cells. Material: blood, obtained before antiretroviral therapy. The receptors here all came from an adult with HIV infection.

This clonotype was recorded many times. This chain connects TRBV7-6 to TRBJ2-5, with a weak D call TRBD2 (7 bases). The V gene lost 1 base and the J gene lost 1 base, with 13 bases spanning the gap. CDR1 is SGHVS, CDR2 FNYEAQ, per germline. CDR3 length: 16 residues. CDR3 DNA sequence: TGTGCCAGCAGCTTAGGGTCGGGGGGCCCCCAAGAGACCCAGTACTTC. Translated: CASSLGSGGPQETQYF.

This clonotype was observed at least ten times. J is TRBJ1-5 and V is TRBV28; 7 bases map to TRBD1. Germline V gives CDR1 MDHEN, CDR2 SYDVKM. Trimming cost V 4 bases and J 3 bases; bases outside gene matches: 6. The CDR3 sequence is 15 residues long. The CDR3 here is CASSSLTGHNQPQHF. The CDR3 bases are TGTGCCAGCAGTTCTCTGACAGGGCACAATCAGCCCCAGCATTTT.

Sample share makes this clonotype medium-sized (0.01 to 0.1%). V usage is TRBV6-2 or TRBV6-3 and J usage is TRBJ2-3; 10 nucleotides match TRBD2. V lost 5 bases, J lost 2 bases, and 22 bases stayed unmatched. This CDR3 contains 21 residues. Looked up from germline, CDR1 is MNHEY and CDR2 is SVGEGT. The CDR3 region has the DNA TGTGCCAGCAGTCCGAGTCTGATTCTAGCGGGGGATCCTACAATCACAGATACGCAGTATTTT. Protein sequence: CASSPSLILAGDPTITDTQYF.

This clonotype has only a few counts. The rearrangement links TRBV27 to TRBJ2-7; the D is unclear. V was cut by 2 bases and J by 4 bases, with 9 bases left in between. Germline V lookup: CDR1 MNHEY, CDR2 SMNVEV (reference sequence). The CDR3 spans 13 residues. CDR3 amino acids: CASSLGPQYEQYF. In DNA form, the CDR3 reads TGTGCCAGCAGTTTAGGTCCACAGTACGAGCAGTACTTC.

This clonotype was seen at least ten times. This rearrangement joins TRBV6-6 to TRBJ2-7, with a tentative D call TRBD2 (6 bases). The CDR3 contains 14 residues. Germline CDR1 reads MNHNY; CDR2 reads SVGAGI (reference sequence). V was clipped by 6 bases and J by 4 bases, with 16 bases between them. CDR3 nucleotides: TGTGCCAGCAGCCCGACTAGTCCCCATTACGAGCAGTACTTC. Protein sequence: CASSPTSPHYEQYF.

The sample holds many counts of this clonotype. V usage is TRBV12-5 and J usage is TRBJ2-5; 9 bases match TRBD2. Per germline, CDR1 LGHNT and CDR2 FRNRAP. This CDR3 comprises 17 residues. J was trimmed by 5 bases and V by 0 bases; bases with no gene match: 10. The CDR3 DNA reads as TGTGCTAGTGGTTTGGTACTGGGGGGTGGACTAGCGGAGACCCAGTACTTC. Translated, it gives CASGLVLGGGLAETQYF.

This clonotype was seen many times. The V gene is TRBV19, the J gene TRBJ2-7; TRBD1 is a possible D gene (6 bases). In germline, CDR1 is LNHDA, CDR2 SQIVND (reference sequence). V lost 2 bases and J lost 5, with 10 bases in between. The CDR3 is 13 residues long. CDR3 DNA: TGTGCCAGTAGTATAACAGGGAACAACGAGCAGTACTTC. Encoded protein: CASSITGNNEQYF.

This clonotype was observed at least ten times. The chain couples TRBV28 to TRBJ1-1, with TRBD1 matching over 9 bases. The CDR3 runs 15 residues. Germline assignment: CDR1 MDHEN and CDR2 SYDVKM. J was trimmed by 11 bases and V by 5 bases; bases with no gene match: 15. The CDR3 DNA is TGTGCCAGCAGTACGCACCCCACAGGGGGCCTTGGCGCTTTCTTT. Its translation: CASSTHPTGGLGAFF.

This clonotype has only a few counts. This CDR3 is CASGRLAGGRSYNEQFF. The CDR3 DNA sequence: TGTGCCAGCGGAAGACTAGCGGGAGGTCGCTCCTACAATGAGCAGTTCTTC. The chain is built from TRBV6-2 or TRBV6-3 and TRBJ2-1; 13 nucleotides agree with TRBD2. This CDR3 is 17 amino acids long. Germline CDR1 is MNHEY and CDR2 is SVGEGT. The ends lost 8 bases at V and 0 bases at J; junction bases unmatched: 7.

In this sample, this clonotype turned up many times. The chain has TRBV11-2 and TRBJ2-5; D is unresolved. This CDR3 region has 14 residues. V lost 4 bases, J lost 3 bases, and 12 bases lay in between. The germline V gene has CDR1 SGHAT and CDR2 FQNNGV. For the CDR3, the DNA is TGTGCCAGCAGCTCCCTTCGAGGAGAAGAGACCCAGTACTTC. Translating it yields CASSSLRGEETQYF.

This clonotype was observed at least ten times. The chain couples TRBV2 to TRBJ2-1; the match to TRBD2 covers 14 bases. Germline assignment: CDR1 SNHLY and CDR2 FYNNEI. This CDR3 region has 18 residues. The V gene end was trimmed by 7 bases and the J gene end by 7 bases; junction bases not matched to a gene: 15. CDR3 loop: CASINGGGLAGVSNEQFF. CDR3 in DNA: TGTGCCAGCATTAACGGGGGGGGACTAGCGGGAGTAAGTAATGAGCAGTTCTTC.

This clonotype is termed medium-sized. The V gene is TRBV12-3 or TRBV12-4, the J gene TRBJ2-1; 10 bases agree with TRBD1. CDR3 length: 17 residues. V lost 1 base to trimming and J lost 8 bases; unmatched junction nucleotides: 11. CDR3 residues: CASSLEGTGVAIDEQFF. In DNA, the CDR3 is TGTGCCAGCAGTTTAGAAGGGACAGGGGTCGCGATCGATGAGCAGTTCTTC.

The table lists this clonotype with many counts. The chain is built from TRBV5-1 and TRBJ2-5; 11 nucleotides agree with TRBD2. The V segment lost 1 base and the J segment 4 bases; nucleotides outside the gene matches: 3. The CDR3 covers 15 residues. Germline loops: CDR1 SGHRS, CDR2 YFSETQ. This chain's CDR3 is CASSLTGTSGETQYF. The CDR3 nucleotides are TGCGCCAGCAGCTTGACCGGGACTAGCGGAGAGACCCAGTACTTC.

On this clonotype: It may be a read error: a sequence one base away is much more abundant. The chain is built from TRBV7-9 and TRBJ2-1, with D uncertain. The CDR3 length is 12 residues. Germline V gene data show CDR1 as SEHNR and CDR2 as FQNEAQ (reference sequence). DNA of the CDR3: TGTGCCAGCCTCTCGGTTTACAATGATCAGTTCTTC. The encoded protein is CASLSVYNDQFF.

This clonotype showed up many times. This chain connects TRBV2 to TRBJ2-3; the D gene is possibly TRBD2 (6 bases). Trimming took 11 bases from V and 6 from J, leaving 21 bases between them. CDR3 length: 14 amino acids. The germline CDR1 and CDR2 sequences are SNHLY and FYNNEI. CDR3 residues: CAAGRGGLSDTQYF. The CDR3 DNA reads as TGTGCCGCGGGGCGGGGTGGCCTGTCGGATACGCAGTATTTT. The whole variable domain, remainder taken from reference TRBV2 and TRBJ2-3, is EPEVTQTPSHQVTQMGQEVILRCVPISNHLYFYWYRQILGQKVEFLVSFYNNEISEKSEIFDDQFSVERPDGSNFTLKIRSTKLEDSAMYFCAAGRGGLSDTQYFGPGTRLTVL.

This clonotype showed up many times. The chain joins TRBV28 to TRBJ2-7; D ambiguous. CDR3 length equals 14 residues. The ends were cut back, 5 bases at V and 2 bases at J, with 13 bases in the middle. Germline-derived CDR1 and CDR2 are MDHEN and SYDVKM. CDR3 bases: TGTGCCAGCAGTACCCCAGCCTCCGCCTACGAGCAGTACTTC. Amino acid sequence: CASSTPASAYEQYF.

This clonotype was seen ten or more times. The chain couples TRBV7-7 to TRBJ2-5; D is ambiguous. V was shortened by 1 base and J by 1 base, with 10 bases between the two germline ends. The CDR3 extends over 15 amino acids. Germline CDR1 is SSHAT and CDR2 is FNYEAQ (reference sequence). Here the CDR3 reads CASSLGVPLQETQYF. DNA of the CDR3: TGTGCCAGCAGCTTAGGGGTACCCCTCCAAGAGACCCAGTACTTC.

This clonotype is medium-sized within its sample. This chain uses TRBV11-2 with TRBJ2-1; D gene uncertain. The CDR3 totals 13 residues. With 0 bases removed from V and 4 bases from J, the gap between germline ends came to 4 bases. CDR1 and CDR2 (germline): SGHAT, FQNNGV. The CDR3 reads CASSLETYNEQFF. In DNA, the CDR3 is TGTGCCAGCAGCTTAGAAACATACAATGAGCAGTTCTTC.

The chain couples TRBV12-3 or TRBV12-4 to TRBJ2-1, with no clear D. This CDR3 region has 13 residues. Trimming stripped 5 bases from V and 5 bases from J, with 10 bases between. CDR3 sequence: CASSVDTNNEQFF. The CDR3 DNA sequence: TGTGCCAGCAGTGTCGACACAAACAATGAGCAGTTCTTC.

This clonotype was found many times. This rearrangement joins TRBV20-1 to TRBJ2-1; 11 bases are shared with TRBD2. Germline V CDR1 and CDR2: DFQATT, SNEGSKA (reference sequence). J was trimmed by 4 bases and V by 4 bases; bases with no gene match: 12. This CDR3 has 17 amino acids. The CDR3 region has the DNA TGCAGTGCTACGGGGCTAGCGGGGGGTAAGCTATACAATGAGCAGTTCTTC. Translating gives CSATGLAGGKLYNEQFF.

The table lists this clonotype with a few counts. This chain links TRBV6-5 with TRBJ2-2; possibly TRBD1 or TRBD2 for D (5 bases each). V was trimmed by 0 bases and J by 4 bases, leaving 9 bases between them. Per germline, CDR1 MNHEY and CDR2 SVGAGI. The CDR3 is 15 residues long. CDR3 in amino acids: CASSYSAGTTGELFF. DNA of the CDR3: TGTGCCAGCAGTTACTCAGCAGGGACCACCGGGGAGCTGTTTTTT.

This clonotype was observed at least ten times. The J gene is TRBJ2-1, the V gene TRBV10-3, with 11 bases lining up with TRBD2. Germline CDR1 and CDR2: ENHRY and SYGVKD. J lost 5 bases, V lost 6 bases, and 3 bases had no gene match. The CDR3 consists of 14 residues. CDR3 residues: CAIRPGLADNEQFF. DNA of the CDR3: TGTGCCATCAGGCCGGGACTAGCGGACAATGAGCAGTTCTTC.

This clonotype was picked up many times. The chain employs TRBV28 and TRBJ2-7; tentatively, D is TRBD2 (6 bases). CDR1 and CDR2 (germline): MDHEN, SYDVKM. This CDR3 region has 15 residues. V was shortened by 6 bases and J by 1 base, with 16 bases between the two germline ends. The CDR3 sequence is CASRYIAGTSYEQYF. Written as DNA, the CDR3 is TGTGCCAGCAGATACATCGCCGGGACTTCCTACGAGCAGTACTTC.

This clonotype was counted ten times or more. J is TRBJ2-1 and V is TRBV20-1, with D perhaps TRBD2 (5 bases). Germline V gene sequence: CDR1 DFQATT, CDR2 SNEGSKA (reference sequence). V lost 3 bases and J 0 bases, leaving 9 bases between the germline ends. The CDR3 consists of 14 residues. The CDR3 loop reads CSARERNSYNEQFF. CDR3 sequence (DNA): TGCAGTGCTAGGGAGCGGAACTCCTACAATGAGCAGTTCTTC.

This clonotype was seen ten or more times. The CDR3 region has the DNA TGTGCCAGCAGCTTACAATGGGGGGACACTGAAGCTTTCTTT. Protein sequence: CASSLQWGDTEAFF. The genes are TRBV7-2 and TRBJ1-1; the D gene is possibly TRBD1 (5 bases). Trimming shortened V by 2 bases and J by 3 bases, and 10 bases separated the two germline ends. CDR1 is SGHTA, CDR2 FQGNSA, per germline. This CDR3 comprises 14 residues.

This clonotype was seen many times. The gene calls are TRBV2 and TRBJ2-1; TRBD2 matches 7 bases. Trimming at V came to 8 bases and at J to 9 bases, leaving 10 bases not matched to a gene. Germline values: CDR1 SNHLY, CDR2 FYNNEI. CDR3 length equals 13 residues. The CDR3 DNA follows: TGTGCCAGCCCTCAGCGGGACCTTACTGAGCAGTTCTTC. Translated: CASPQRDLTEQFF.

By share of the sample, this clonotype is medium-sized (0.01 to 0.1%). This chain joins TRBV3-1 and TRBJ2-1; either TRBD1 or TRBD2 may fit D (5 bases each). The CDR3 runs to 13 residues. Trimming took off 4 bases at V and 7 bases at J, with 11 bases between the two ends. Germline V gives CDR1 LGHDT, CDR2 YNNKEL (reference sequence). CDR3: CASSPTGQNEQFF. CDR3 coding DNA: TGTGCCAGCAGCCCCACGGGGCAGAATGAGCAGTTCTTC.

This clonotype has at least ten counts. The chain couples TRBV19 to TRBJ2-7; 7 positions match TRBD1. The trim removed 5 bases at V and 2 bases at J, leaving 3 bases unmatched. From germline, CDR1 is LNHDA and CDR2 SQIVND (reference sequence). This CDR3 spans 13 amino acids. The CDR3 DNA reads TGTGCCAGTAGTTCAGGGACAGCCTACGAGCAGTACTTC. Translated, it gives CASSSGTAYEQYF. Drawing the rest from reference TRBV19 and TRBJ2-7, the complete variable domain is DGGITQSPKYLFRKEGQNVTLSCEQNLNHDAMYWYRQDPGQGLRLIYYSQIVNDFQKGDIAEGYSVSREKKESFPLTVTSAQKNPTAFYLCASSSGTAYEQYFGPGTRLTVT.

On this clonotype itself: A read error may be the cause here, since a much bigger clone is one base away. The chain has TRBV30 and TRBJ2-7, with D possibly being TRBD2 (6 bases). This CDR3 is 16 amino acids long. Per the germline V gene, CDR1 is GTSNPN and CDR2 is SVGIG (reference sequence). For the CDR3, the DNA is TGTGCCTGGAACCCCCGGCTAGCGCCGCTCTCCTACGAGCATTACTTC. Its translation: CAWNPRLAPLSYEHYF.

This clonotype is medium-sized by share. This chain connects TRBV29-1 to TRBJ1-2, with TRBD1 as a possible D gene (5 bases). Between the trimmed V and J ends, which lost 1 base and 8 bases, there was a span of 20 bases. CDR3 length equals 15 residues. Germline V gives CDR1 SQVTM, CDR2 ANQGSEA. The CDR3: CSVEAPAWGGGGYTF. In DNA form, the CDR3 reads TGCAGCGTTGAAGCCCCCGCTTGGGGGGGAGGAGGCTACACCTTC.